What follows are 17 T cell receptor beta chains derived from one specimen sequenced in a study of CD8 T cells in Susac syndrome. cDNA came from roughly 0.53 to 1 ug RNA primed by random hexamers. TCRdb re-called the immunoSEQ multiplex PCR reads through MiXCR, storing one row per CDR3 protein. The table has around 110,000 distinct CDR3 sequences, over 90% seen once. The specimen was CD8+ T cells from PBMCs. The receptor source for this set is a human donor with Susac syndrome.

CDR3 sequence: CSVVDTSNYGYTF. The DNA of the CDR3 is TGCAGCGTTGTGGACACCTCTAACTATGGCTACACCTTC. The chain is built from TRBV29-1 and TRBJ1-2; maybe TRBD1 (5 bases). Looked up from germline, CDR1 is SQVTM and CDR2 is ANQGSEA. Between the trimmed V and J ends, which lost 4 bases and 0 bases, there was a span of 9 bases. The CDR3 runs 13 residues.

The chain links TRBV2 to TRBJ2-1, with D perhaps matching TRBD2 (6 bases). Germline-derived CDR1 and CDR2 are SNHLY and FYNNEI. The CDR3 runs 14 residues. V was shortened by 2 bases and J by 5 bases, with 10 bases between the two germline ends. The CDR3 coding sequence is TGTGCCAGCAGTGAATGGGGAGGAGACAATGAGCAGTTCTTC. It translates to CASSEWGGDNEQFF.

The rearrangement links TRBV29-1 to TRBJ1-2; D ambiguous. CDR3 size: 12 residues. The ends were cut back, 1 base at V and 7 bases at J, with 10 bases in the middle. The germline V gene encodes CDR1 SQVTM and CDR2 ANQGSEA. CDR3 sequence (DNA): TGCAGCGTTGAAGGTCTGCAGGTTGGCTACACCTTC. This sequence encodes CSVEGLQVGYTF.

This CDR3 reads CASSSVGTGTQYF. The CDR3 nucleotides are TGTGCCAGCAGTTCCGTCGGGACAGGGACGCAGTATTTT. J is TRBJ2-3 and V is TRBV6-5; 9 bases fit TRBD1. The germline V gene has CDR1 MNHEY and CDR2 SVGAGI. The CDR3 extends over 13 amino acids. With V trimmed by 4 bases and J by 9 bases, 5 bases remained unmatched.

V gene TRBV20-1 combines with J gene TRBJ2-5, with 10 bases lining up with TRBD2. V trimming: 1 base; J trimming: 2 bases; junction bases outside the gene matches: 7. The CDR3 consists of 16 residues. The germline gives CDR1 DFQATT, CDR2 SNEGSKA (reference sequence). CDR3: CSARVTSGEPQETQYF. CDR3 sequence (DNA): TGCAGTGCTAGAGTAACTAGCGGGGAGCCTCAAGAGACCCAGTACTTC.

This rearrangement joins TRBV15 to TRBJ2-3; D remains unclear. The CDR3 is made up of 15 amino acids. Germline CDR1 reads LNHNV; CDR2 reads YYDKDF (reference sequence). V was pared by 5 bases and J by 4 bases, with 16 bases between. The CDR3 region has the DNA TGTGCCACCAGCGCGCCGGCGGATGCGGCAGATACGCAGTATTTT. The encoded protein is CATSAPADAADTQYF. The variable domain in full, completed from reference TRBV15 and TRBJ2-3, reads DAMVIQNPRYQVTQFGKPVTLSCSQTLNHNVMYWYQQKSSQAPKLLFHYYDKDFNNEADTPDNFQSRRPNTSFCFLDIRSPGLGDTAMYLCATSAPADAADTQYFGPGTRLTVL.

This chain joins TRBV20-1 and TRBJ2-7, with TRBD2 as a possible D gene (6 bases). The CDR3 contains 15 residues. V dropped 0 bases and J dropped 1 base, with 13 bases sitting between them. Germline lookup yields CDR1 DFQATT and CDR2 SNEGSKA (reference sequence). The CDR3 DNA follows: TGCAGTGCTAGAGATTGGGCTAGCGAGTCCTACGAGCAGTACTTC. Protein: CSARDWASESYEQYF.

This sequence joins TRBV4-3 and TRBJ2-7, with a weak D call TRBD2 (5 bases). Germline V gene lookup returns CDR1 LGHNA and CDR2 YSLEER. The CDR3 loop spans 14 amino acids. The germline V and J ends were trimmed by 2 bases and 7 bases, with 15 bases remaining between them. CDR3 amino acids: CASSQYFSGVEQYF. The CDR3 nucleotides are TGCGCCAGCAGCCAATATTTCTCCGGGGTGGAGCAGTACTTC.

This clonotype was found once. The chain employs TRBV6-2 or TRBV6-3 and TRBJ2-5; a weak D match, TRBD1 (5 bases). Trimming pared 7 bases from V and 10 bases from J, leaving 19 bases between. CDR3 length equals 13 residues. The germline gives CDR1 MNHEY, CDR2 SVGEGT. CDR3 DNA: TGTGCCAGCACCTGGGGTCAGGGAATGATCCAGTACTTC. Amino acids: CASTWGQGMIQYF.

This rearrangement joins TRBV4-1 to TRBJ1-1, with 10 positions matching TRBD1. Germline CDR1 reads MGHRA; CDR2 reads YSYEKL. With 3 bases clipped from V and 0 bases from J, the junction kept 1 base outside the gene matches. The CDR3 length is 15 residues. CDR3 DNA sequence: TGCGCCAGCAGCCAGGGACAGGGGTTGAACACTGAAGCTTTCTTT. Amino acids: CASSQGQGLNTEAFF.

This clonotype was picked up a small number of times. The genes are TRBV19 and TRBJ1-1; the D is unclear. Trimming stripped 3 bases from V and 3 bases from J, with 5 bases between. CDR3 size: 12 residues. Germline assignment: CDR1 LNHDA and CDR2 SQIVND (reference sequence). Here the CDR3 DNA reads TGTGCCAGTAGTATTTCGGACACTGAAGCTTTCTTT. Its translation: CASSISDTEAFF.

V usage is TRBV6-2 or TRBV6-3 and J usage is TRBJ2-4, with TRBD2 identical over 8 bases. This CDR3 is built from 16 residues. Germline V gene data show CDR1 as MNHEY and CDR2 as SVGEGT. V shed 5 bases, J shed 0 bases, and the junction held 6 bases outside the gene matches. The CDR3 DNA sequence: TGTGCCAGCAGTCCGGGGGGGAATCTAGCCAAAAACATTCAGTACTTC. Amino acids: CASSPGGNLAKNIQYF.

The rearrangement uses TRBV27 and TRBJ2-4; the D call may be TRBD1 or TRBD2 (5 bases each). This CDR3 contains 13 residues. CDR1 MNHEY and CDR2 SMNVEV come from the germline V gene (reference sequence). Trimming left V 6 bases short and J 4 bases short, with 10 bases between. The CDR3 coding sequence is TGTGCCAGCAGATCGGGACCTAAAAACATTCAGTACTTC. Its protein is CASRSGPKNIQYF.

CDR3 amino acids: CASSLTTSQIQNEQFF. The CDR3 DNA is TGTGCCAGCAGCTTGACTACTAGCCAGATTCAGAATGAGCAGTTCTTC. This rearrangement joins TRBV5-6 to TRBJ2-1; D may be TRBD2 (6 bases). V lost 1 base, J lost 7 bases, and 18 bases lay in between. There are 16 residues in the CDR3. Germline CDR1 and CDR2: SGHDT and YYEEEE. Based on the CDR3 plus reference TRBV5-6 and TRBJ2-1, the full variable domain is DAGVTQSPTHLIKTRGQQVTLRCSPKSGHDTVSWYQQALGQGPQFIFQYYEEEERQRGNFPDRFSGHQFPNYSSELNVNALLLGDSALYLCASSLTTSQIQNEQFFGPGTRLTVL.

The chain employs TRBV7-9 and TRBJ2-7; D assignment may be TRBD1 or TRBD2 (5 bases each). This CDR3 is built from 14 residues. The germline V gene has CDR1 SEHNR and CDR2 FQNEAQ (reference sequence). Trimming cost V 5 bases and J 2 bases, with 13 bases left between them. Here the CDR3 DNA reads TGTGCCAGCAGCGACCGGGACGGAACCTACGAGCAGTACTTC. Encoded protein: CASSDRDGTYEQYF.

V usage is TRBV29-1 and J usage is TRBJ2-2, with a weak D call TRBD1 (5 bases). Germline CDR1 SQVTM, CDR2 ANQGSEA. Trimming took off 6 bases at V and 1 base at J, with 6 bases between the two ends. This CDR3 has 12 amino acids. CDR3: CSVTENTGELFF. CDR3 nucleotide sequence: TGCAGCGTGACAGAGAACACCGGGGAGCTGTTTTTT.

The gene calls are TRBV9 and TRBJ1-1; D ambiguous. Germline V lookup: CDR1 SGDLS, CDR2 YYNGEE. CDR3 length equals 13 residues. V was trimmed by 1 base and J by 1 base, leaving 5 bases between them. CDR3 nucleotides: TGTGCCAGCAGCGTACGGAAGAACACTGAAGCTTTCTTT. Residues: CASSVRKNTEAFF.